A single TCR beta chain is shown here with its context. Antigen: not known. The sample is drawn from a study of regulatory T cells in long-lasting Graves disease. General observations from the study: Only a small sample size was used, which may have cut accuracy. With persistent disease, TRBV28, TRBJ1-2 and TRBJ2-5 were the favored segments.

Time point indicated: newly diagnosed GD, antithyroid drugs for less than 3 months. PBMC-extracted RNA yielded the TCR library. In building TCR beta libraries, iRepertoire HTBI primers were used together with Arm-PCR of CDR3 regions. Original processing methods: The samples included roughly 61 TRBV and 14 TRBJ segments. TCRdb analysed the multiplex PCR reads with MiXCR anew, one entry per CDR3 protein. The V and J calls shown here were made by TCRdb, not taken from the authors' results. The sample has around 480,000 distinct CDR3 sequences; 15% to 20% are singletons. The V gene lost 2 bases and the J gene lost 8 bases, with 10 bases spanning the gap. CDR1 MGHRA and CDR2 YSYEKL come from the germline V gene. There are 12 residues in the CDR3. This same sample was also part of a study on T cells in Graves' hyperthyroidism and ophthalmopathy. That investigation notes: The model predicted ophthalmopathy a median roughly 6.3 months before onset.

Sequencing used peripheral blood mononuclear cells (PBMCs), obtained at new diagnosis, from a patient treated with antithyroid drugs. This TCR derives from a woman aged 40 to 65 with Graves disease. The chain combines TRBV4-1 with TRBJ2-7, with a possible D match to TRBD2 (6 bases). CDR3 coding DNA: TGCGCCAGCAGCCAATCAGGAGGGAAGCAGTACTTC. It codes for CASSQSGGKQYF.